This entry lists 6 T cell receptor beta chains sequenced from one sample in a study of identical twins. Each CDR3 protein is one row after TCRdb ran MiXCR on the 5' RACE reads. This sample has around 570,000 distinct CDR3 sequences, with more than 9% found just once. The same sample was also used in a study of yellow fever vaccine responses in identical twins.

The sample comprised PBMCs. The receptors originated from a woman younger than 30 in good health.

This clonotype has a handful of counts. V is TRBV7-2 and J is TRBJ2-7, with D maybe TRBD2 (6 bases). The CDR3 extends over 15 amino acids. The V end lost 0 bases, the J end lost 2 bases, and 11 bases lay between the germline ends. Germline CDR1 is SGHTA and CDR2 is FQGNSA. The CDR3: CASSLAPSEAYEQYF. In nucleotides, the CDR3 is TGTGCCAGCAGCTTAGCCCCTAGCGAGGCCTACGAGCAGTACTTC.

Only a few counts were recorded for this clonotype. This sequence joins TRBV3-1 and TRBJ2-3, with 7 bases matching TRBD2. V lost 2 bases and J lost 8; bases outside the gene matches: 7. The CDR3 contains 14 residues. The germline gives CDR1 LGHDT, CDR2 YNNKEL (reference sequence). The CDR3 loop reads CASSQRGGGGTQYF. The DNA of the CDR3 is TGTGCCAGCAGCCAACGCGGGGGAGGTGGTACGCAGTATTTT.

This clonotype has more than one count but fewer than ten. The chain links TRBV4-1 to TRBJ2-1; 10 bases match TRBD2. Germline V gene lookup returns CDR1 MGHRA and CDR2 YSYEKL. The CDR3 length is 15 residues. Trimming took 4 bases from V and 10 from J; bases not matched to a gene: 10. The CDR3 DNA reads as TGCGCCAGCAGCCCAGAGGAGCGGGAGGGGGTGGAGCAGTTCTTC. This sequence encodes CASSPEEREGVEQFF.

There are a few counts of this clonotype. The chain combines TRBV3-1 with TRBJ2-2, with no clear D. Germline assignment: CDR1 LGHDT and CDR2 YNNKEL (reference sequence). V shed 4 bases and J shed 1 base, with 10 bases lying between them. The CDR3 covers 15 residues. The CDR3 region is CASSLRSLNTGELFF. In DNA, the CDR3 is TGTGCCAGCAGCCTAAGGAGTTTGAACACCGGGGAGCTGTTTTTT.

The gene calls are TRBV12-3 or TRBV12-4 and TRBJ1-1; the D gene is possibly TRBD1 (5 bases). The CDR3 is 14 amino acids. V was clipped by 5 bases and J by 4 bases, with 14 bases between them. The CDR3 reads CASSPRQFTTEAFF. In DNA, the CDR3 is TGTGCCAGCAGTCCAAGACAGTTTACCACTGAAGCTTTCTTT.

This clonotype was seen only a few times. The chain recombines TRBV5-1 with TRBJ2-2; D is ambiguous. The CDR3 has 15 residues. V lost 0 bases and J lost 4, with 10 bases in between. Germline CDR1 is SGHRS and CDR2 is YFSETQ. CDR3 region: CASSLAGMGTGELFF. CDR3 bases: TGCGCCAGCAGCTTGGCTGGGATGGGCACCGGGGAGCTGTTTTTT.